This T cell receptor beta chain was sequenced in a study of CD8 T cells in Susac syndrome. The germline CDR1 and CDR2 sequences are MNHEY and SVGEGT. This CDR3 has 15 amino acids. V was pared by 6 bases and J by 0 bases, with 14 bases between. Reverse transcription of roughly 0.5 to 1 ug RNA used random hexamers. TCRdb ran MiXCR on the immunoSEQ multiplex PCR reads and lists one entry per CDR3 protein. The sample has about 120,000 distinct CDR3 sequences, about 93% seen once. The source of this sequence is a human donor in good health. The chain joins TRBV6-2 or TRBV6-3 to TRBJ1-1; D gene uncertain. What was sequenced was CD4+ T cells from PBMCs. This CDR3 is CASRIGPDLNTEAFF. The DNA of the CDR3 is TGTGCCAGCAGGATTGGCCCGGACTTGAACACTGAAGCTTTCTTT.